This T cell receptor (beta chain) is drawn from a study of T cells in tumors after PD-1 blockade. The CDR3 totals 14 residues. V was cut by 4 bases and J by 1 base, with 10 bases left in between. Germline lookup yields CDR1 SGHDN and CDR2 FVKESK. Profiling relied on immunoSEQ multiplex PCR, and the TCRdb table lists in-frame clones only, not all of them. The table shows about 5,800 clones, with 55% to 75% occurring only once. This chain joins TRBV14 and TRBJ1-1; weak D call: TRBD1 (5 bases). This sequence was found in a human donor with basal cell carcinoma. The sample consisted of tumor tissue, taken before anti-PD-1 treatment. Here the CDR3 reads CASSPGVRNTEAFF. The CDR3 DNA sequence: TGTGCCAGCAGCCCGGGGGTCCGGAACACTGAAGCTTTCTTT.